These 8 T cell receptor beta chains were sequenced from one sample in a study of identical twins. Using its own MiXCR run on the 5' RACE reads, TCRdb lists one record per CDR3 protein. The data show 550,000 to 800,000 distinct CDR3 sequences, around 7.4% seen once. This same sample was also part of a study on yellow fever vaccine responses in identical twins.

The sample consisted of PBMCs. All receptors come from a woman aged 18-29 years in good health.

This clonotype was observed a few times. The CDR3 DNA reads as TGTGCCAGCAGCCCTGGGACCGGGACGGGATCTGGAAACACCATATATTTT. It encodes CASSPGTGTGSGNTIYF. This chain links TRBV14 with TRBJ1-3; possible D gene TRBD1, 5 bases. V was clipped by 4 bases and J by 1 base, with 17 bases between them. The CDR3 is made up of 17 amino acids. Germline V gene lookup returns CDR1 SGHDN and CDR2 FVKESK.

This chain connects TRBV5-1 to TRBJ2-2; no clear D. Germline lookup yields CDR1 SGHRS and CDR2 YFSETQ. V shed 0 bases and J shed 1 base, with 4 bases lying between them. The CDR3 contains 14 residues. CDR3 DNA sequence: TGCGCCAGCAGCTTGGTGGAGAACACCGGGGAGCTGTTTTTT. Translation gives CASSLVENTGELFF.

The chain's CDR3 is CASSRQGASGNTIYF. CDR3 coding DNA: TGTGCCAGCAGCCGACAGGGGGCATCTGGAAACACCATATATTTT. This chain connects TRBV12-3 or TRBV12-4 to TRBJ1-3; 10 bases align to TRBD1. This CDR3 spans 15 amino acids. Trimming took 6 bases from V and 1 from J; bases not matched to a gene: 3.

This chain links TRBV4-1 with TRBJ2-1; 15 positions match TRBD2. This CDR3 is 21 amino acids long. Germline V gives CDR1 MGHRA, CDR2 YSYEKL. J lost 11 bases, V lost 2 bases, and 22 bases had no gene match. CDR3 residues: CASSQLINIPGTSGGPGKQFF. The CDR3 region has the DNA TGCGCCAGCAGCCAATTAATCAATATTCCCGGGACTAGCGGGGGGCCAGGAAAGCAGTTCTTC.

This clonotype was counted only a few times. The gene calls are TRBV11-2 and TRBJ1-6; D may be TRBD1 (6 bases). CDR1 and CDR2 (germline): SGHAT, FQNNGV. V was cut by 5 bases and J by 5 bases, with 13 bases left in between. This CDR3 comprises 15 residues. The CDR3 loop is CASSQGPTHNSPLHF. CDR3 in DNA: TGTGCCAGCAGCCAGGGGCCCACCCATAATTCACCCCTCCACTTT.

The chain combines TRBV7-8 with TRBJ2-1; D may correspond to TRBD1 or TRBD2 (6 bases each). Trimming pared 5 bases from V and 0 bases from J, leaving 14 bases between. Germline values: CDR1 SGHVS, CDR2 FQNEAQ. This CDR3 has 16 amino acids. The chain's CDR3 is CASSPGGGPSYNEQFF. For the CDR3, the DNA is TGTGCCAGCAGCCCCGGGGGCGGACCCTCCTACAATGAGCAGTTCTTC.

The chain links TRBV7-8 to TRBJ2-1; D is perhaps TRBD2 (5 bases). The germline V gene encodes CDR1 SGHVS and CDR2 FQNEAQ. V was trimmed by 1 base and J by 8 bases, leaving 15 bases between them. The CDR3 length is 15 residues. The CDR3, as DNA: TGTGCCAGCAGCTTAGTGACTACCCGAATGGATGAGCAGTTCTTC. It yields the protein CASSLVTTRMDEQFF.

This chain joins TRBV12-3 or TRBV12-4 and TRBJ2-5, with TRBD2 as a possible D gene (7 bases). The CDR3 covers 15 residues. With 6 bases removed from V and 5 bases from J, the gap between germline ends came to 19 bases. This CDR3 reads CASSLGGGGPETQYF. In DNA, the CDR3 is TGTGCCAGCAGCCTGGGAGGGGGGGGCCCGGAGACCCAGTACTTC.